Described below is a single T cell receptor (beta chain) sequence and its context. This receptor's antigen is unknown. Base qualities are missing; no much larger clone stands one base away. The record originates from a study of T cell changes during pregnancy in multiple sclerosis (dated by TCRdb to the late 2010s). Regarding the study in general: The study looked at changes in the T cell repertoire across pregnancy in women with multiple sclerosis.

V was cut back by 4 bases and J by 6 bases, leaving a gap of 17 bases between them. Via the germline V gene, CDR1 is SGDLS and CDR2 YYNGEE. Counted from cysteine to phenylalanine, this CDR3 has 14 amino acids. Solely the CDR3 DNA is kept, with 42 bases framed from the first base. The library was prepared using the immunoSEQ multiplex PCR assay. As stored in TCRdb, this immuneACCESS dataset retains in-frame rearrangements with V and J assigned. A fraction of the clones does not appear; measured against another copy, unresolved V genes explain less than half of the discrepancy, and the remainder lacks a known reason. The sample table records 90,000 to 100,000 clones; about 94% of these occur just once. The ten largest clonotypes hold 2% to 2.5% of the sample.

The rearrangement combines TRBV9 with TRBJ2-7; tentative D gene TRBD2, with 7 bases matching. This receptor was obtained from a female donor with multiple sclerosis, enrolled in a pregnancy study. The source was peripheral blood, collected in the third trimester of pregnancy. The CDR3 amino acid sequence is: CASSLVGGGGEQYF. The nucleotide sequence reads as follows: TGTGCCAGCAGCCTCGTGGGGGGCGGGGGCGAGCAGTACTTC.